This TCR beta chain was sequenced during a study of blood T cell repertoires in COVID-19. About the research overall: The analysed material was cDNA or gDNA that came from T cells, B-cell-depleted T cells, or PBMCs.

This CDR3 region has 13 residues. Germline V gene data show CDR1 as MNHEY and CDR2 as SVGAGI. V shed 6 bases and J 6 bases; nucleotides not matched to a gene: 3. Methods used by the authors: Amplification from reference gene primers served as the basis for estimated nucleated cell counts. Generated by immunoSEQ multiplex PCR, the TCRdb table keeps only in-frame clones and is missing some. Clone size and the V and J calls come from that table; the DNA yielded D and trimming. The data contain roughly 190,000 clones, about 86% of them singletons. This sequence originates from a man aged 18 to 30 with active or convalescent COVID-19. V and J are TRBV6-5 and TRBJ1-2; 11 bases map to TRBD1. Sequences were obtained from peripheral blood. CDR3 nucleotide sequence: TGTGCCAGCAGCGAGGGACAGGGGGATGGCTACACCTTC. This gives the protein CASSEGQGDGYTF.